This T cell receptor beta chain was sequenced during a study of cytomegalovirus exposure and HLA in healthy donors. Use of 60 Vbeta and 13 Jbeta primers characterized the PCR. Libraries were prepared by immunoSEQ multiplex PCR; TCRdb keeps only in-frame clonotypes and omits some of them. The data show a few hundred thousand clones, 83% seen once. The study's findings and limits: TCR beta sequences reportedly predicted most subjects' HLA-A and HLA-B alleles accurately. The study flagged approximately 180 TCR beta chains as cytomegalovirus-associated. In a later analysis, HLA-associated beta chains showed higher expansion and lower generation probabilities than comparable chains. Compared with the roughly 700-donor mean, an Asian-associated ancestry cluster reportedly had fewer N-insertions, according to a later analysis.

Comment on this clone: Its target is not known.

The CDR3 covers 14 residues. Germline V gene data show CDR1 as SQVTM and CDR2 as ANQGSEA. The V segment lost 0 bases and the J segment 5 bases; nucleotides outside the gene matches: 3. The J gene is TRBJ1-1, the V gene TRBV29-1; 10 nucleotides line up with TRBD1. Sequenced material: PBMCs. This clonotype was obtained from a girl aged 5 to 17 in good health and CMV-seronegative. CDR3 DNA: TGCAGCGTTGAAGATGGGGACAGGGGAACTGAAGCTTTCTTT. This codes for CSVEDGDRGTEAFF.